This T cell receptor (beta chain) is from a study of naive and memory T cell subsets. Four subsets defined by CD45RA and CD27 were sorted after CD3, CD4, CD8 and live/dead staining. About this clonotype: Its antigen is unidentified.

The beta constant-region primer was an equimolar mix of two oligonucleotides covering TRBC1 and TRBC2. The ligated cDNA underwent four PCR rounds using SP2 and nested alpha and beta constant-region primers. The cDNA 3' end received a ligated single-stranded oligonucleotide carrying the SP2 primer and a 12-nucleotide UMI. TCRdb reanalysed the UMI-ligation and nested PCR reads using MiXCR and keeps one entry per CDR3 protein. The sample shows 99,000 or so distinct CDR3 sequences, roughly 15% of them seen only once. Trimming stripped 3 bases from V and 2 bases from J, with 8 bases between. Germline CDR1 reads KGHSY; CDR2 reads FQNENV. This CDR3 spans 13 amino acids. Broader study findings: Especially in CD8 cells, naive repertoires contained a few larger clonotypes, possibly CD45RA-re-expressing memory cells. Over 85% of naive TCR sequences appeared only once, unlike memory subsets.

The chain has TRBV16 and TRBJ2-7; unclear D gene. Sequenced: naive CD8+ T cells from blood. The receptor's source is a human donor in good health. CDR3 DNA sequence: TGTGCCAGCAGCCAGCAGTGGACCTACGAGCAGTACTTC. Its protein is CASSQQWTYEQYF.